A single sample is the source of the 18 T cell receptor beta chains below, sequenced in a study of shared clonotypes between healthy human individuals. The table came from immunoSEQ multiplex PCR; TCRdb's copy has only in-frame clones and leaves some out. The sample has hundreds of thousands of clones, around 79% seen once. Sequencing was carried out using PBMCs. All receptors come from a woman between 40 and 55 years old in good health. Some clones in this sample may be carry-over from other donors' samples.

This chain uses TRBV4-1 with TRBJ2-5; 12 positions agree with TRBD2. Germline CDR1 is MGHRA and CDR2 is YSYEKL. V dropped 4 bases and J dropped 2; count of bases not matched to a gene: 5. The CDR3 is 16 amino acids. CDR3 amino acids: CASSPNGLAGQETQYF. Here the CDR3 DNA reads TGCGCCAGCAGCCCAAACGGACTAGCGGGGCAAGAGACCCAGTACTTC.

This clone was counted a few times. The V call is TRBV2, the J call TRBJ1-3; TRBD1 might be the D (6 bases). Per the germline V gene, CDR1 is SNHLY and CDR2 is FYNNEI. CDR3 size: 14 residues. V lost 6 bases to trimming and J lost 2 bases, with 11 bases between them. CDR3 residues: CASSEQGPGNTIYF. CDR3 coding DNA: TGTGCCAGCAGCGAACAGGGCCCTGGAAACACCATATATTTT.

The chain carries TRBV18 and TRBJ2-1; 10 nucleotides line up with TRBD1. The CDR3 is made up of 13 amino acids. Per germline, CDR1 KGHSH and CDR2 LQKENI. Trimming removed 3 bases from V and 8 bases from J; junction bases left unmatched: 1. CDR3: CASSPGTGDEQFF. The CDR3 DNA is TGTGCCAGCTCACCTGGGACAGGGGATGAGCAGTTCTTC.

The chain links TRBV29-1 to TRBJ1-3; D is perhaps TRBD1 (5 bases). Germline loops: CDR1 SQVTM, CDR2 ANQGSEA. V was cut by 4 bases and J by 2 bases, with 12 bases left in between. The CDR3 contains 14 residues. CDR3 nucleotides: TGCAGCGTTGTCGGGGGTCGGGCTGGAAACACCATATATTTT. Protein: CSVVGGRAGNTIYF.

The chain links TRBV28 to TRBJ2-7, with 9 bases matching TRBD2. Looked up from germline, CDR1 is MDHEN and CDR2 is SYDVKM. V dropped 5 bases and J dropped 6; count of bases not matched to a gene: 8. The CDR3 length is 14 residues. CDR3 nucleotide sequence: TGTGCCAGCAGTCCTATAGCGGGAGATGTCGAGCAGTACTTC. Protein sequence: CASSPIAGDVEQYF.

The chain recombines TRBV6-5 with TRBJ2-7; D is undetermined. CDR3 length equals 11 residues. Trimming pared 2 bases from V and 4 bases from J, leaving 3 bases between. The germline V gene encodes CDR1 MNHEY and CDR2 SVGAGI. The CDR3 here is CASSYAYEQYF. CDR3 sequence (DNA): TGTGCCAGCAGTTACGCGTACGAGCAGTACTTC.

This clone was detected a few times. Compared with germline, one end of the junction differs, possibly owing to a read error. The genes are TRBV6-1 and TRBJ2-7; 9 nucleotides line up with TRBD2. CDR3 size: 13 residues. Per germline, CDR1 MNHNS and CDR2 SASEGT. CDR3 DNA: TGTGCTAGCAAGGCTAGCGGGATCTACGAGCAGTACTTC. Translated: CASKASGIYEQYF.

The count of this clone is one. The chain joins TRBV2 to TRBJ1-1; D might be TRBD1 (6 bases). Per the germline V gene, CDR1 is SNHLY and CDR2 is FYNNEI. The CDR3 runs to 13 residues. Between the trimmed V and J ends, which lost 6 bases and 4 bases, there was a span of 12 bases. CDR3 nucleotide sequence: TGTGCCAGCAGCAACAGGGAGGGCACTGAAGCTTTCTTT. As protein: CASSNREGTEAFF.

The chain combines TRBV6-1 with TRBJ2-1, with D hard to call. V shed 4 bases and J shed 3 bases, with 13 bases lying between them. Looked up from germline, CDR1 is MNHNS and CDR2 is SASEGT. This CDR3 has 15 amino acids. The DNA for the CDR3 is TGTGCCAGCAGTGTATGGGATTCTAGCTACAATGAGCAGTTCTTC. Translation gives CASSVWDSSYNEQFF.

This clone was seen just once. This chain uses TRBV19 with TRBJ2-1; TRBD1 agrees at 8 bases. This CDR3 comprises 15 residues. V lost 4 bases and J lost 2; bases outside the gene matches: 4. Germline CDR1 LNHDA, CDR2 SQIVND (reference sequence). The CDR3 loop reads CASSTQGAPYNEQFF. CDR3 nucleotides: TGTGCCAGTAGTACCCAGGGGGCACCCTACAATGAGCAGTTCTTC.

The V call is TRBV19, the J call TRBJ2-1; 10 bases agree with TRBD2. Germline-derived CDR1 and CDR2 are LNHDA and SQIVND (reference sequence). The CDR3 runs to 15 residues. The junction had 6 bases not matched to a gene; V was cut back by 0 bases and J by 10 bases. Here the CDR3 reads CASSIDLAGGPEQFF. The CDR3 nucleotides read TGTGCCAGTAGTATAGATTTAGCGGGAGGTCCCGAGCAGTTCTTC.

The chain joins TRBV19 to TRBJ1-1, with TRBD1 matching 9 bases. This CDR3 contains 15 residues. Germline values: CDR1 LNHDA, CDR2 SQIVND (reference sequence). J was trimmed by 5 bases and V by 4 bases; bases with no gene match: 8. CDR3 nucleotides: TGTGCCAGTAGTACTGGACAGGGGAGGGCAACTGAAGCTTTCTTT. Encoded protein: CASSTGQGRATEAFF.

This chain connects TRBV5-1 to TRBJ2-7; 10 bases fit TRBD2. Germline CDR1 reads SGHRS; CDR2 reads YFSETQ. The CDR3 consists of 17 residues. After removal of 0 bases from V and 3 bases from J, the junction contained 9 bases not matched to a gene. The CDR3 region is CASSLAPGTSVGYEQYF. The CDR3 DNA is TGCGCCAGCAGCTTGGCCCCCGGGACTAGCGTCGGCTACGAGCAGTACTTC.

The gene calls are TRBV30 and TRBJ2-7; possibly TRBD2 for D (6 bases). The CDR3 covers 14 residues. Germline V CDR1 and CDR2: GTSNPN, SVGIG (reference sequence). Trimming took 5 bases from V and 4 from J, leaving 18 bases between them. Written as DNA, the CDR3 is TGTGCCTGGGACGGGGGACGGAGACTATACGAGCAGTACTTC. Amino acids: CAWDGGRRLYEQYF.

The rearrangement joins TRBV6-4 to TRBJ2-1; 9 nucleotides line up with TRBD2. Germline V CDR1 and CDR2: MRHNA, SNTAGT. This CDR3 spans 15 amino acids. The ends lost 6 bases at V and 4 bases at J; junction bases unmatched: 7. The DNA for the CDR3 is TGTGCCAGCAGCTTAGCGGGAGAACCATACAATGAGCAGTTCTTC. As protein: CASSLAGEPYNEQFF.

The rearrangement joins TRBV9 to TRBJ2-2; D gene ambiguous. The V end was cut by 3 bases, the J end by 4 bases, with 7 bases between. Germline values: CDR1 SGDLS, CDR2 YYNGEE. The CDR3 has 13 amino acids. Written as DNA, the CDR3 is TGTGCCAGCAGCGCCACTGTCACCGGGGAGCTGTTTTTT. Its protein product is CASSATVTGELFF. Filled out from reference TRBV9 and TRBJ2-2, the complete variable domain reads DSGVTQTPKHLITATGQRVTLRCSPRSGDLSVYWYQQSLDQGLQFLIQYYNGEERAKGNILERFSAQQFPDLHSELNLSSLELGDSALYFCASSATVTGELFFGEGSRLTVL.

CDR3 protein: CASSPISNPYEQYF. CDR3 coding DNA: TGTGCCAGCTCACCAATTTCAAACCCCTACGAGCAGTACTTC. The chain couples TRBV18 to TRBJ2-5; D not certain. The assigned J gene may be wrong: the sequence end matches TRBJ2-7 better. There are 14 residues in the CDR3. The germline CDR1 and CDR2 sequences are KGHSH and LQKENI.

J is TRBJ2-1 and V is TRBV29-1, with a possible D match to TRBD2 (6 bases). Per germline, CDR1 SQVTM and CDR2 ANQGSEA. The CDR3 sequence is 13 residues long. Between the trimmed V and J ends, which lost 4 bases and 5 bases, there was a span of 12 bases. CDR3 DNA: TGCAGCGTTGGACAACGGAGGGACAATGAGCAGTTCTTC. This encodes CSVGQRRDNEQFF.